This TCR beta chain appears in the sequencing data of a study of cytomegalovirus exposure and HLA in healthy donors. The overall study: Early on, a data release was issued that held roughly 80 million unique TCRs from HLA-typed donors.

PCR involved 60 Vbeta and 13 Jbeta primers. Data came from immunoSEQ multiplex PCR; TCRdb stores just in-frame clones and leaves some out. The sample comprises 120,000 or so clones, roughly 80% of which are singletons, and approximately 6.5% rests with the top ten. Germline V gene sequence: CDR1 MDHEN, CDR2 SYDVKM. This CDR3 has 12 residues. The V gene lost 6 bases and the J gene lost 9 bases, with 12 bases spanning the gap. This receptor was identified in a middle-aged woman in good health and CMV-seronegative. The specimen was PBMCs. The gene calls are TRBV28 and TRBJ2-1; no clear D. DNA of the CDR3: TGTGCCAGCAGCCCTTACCGAGGTGAGCAGTTCTTC. Amino acid sequence: CASSPYRGEQFF.